This TCR beta chain was profiled in a study of OX40 agonist ivuxolimab in advanced cancers. In terms of the full investigation: Ivuxolimab was an agonistic, fully human IgG2 monoclonal antibody directed against OX40 (CD134), a costimulatory receptor. Intravenous ivuxolimab was administered to patients every 2 weeks at six dose levels: 0.01, 0.1, 0.3, 1.5, 3 and 10 mg/kg. Of the roughly 50 dose-escalation patients, hepatocellular carcinoma was present in around 20, melanoma in about 15, renal cell carcinoma in 9 and head and neck cancer in 9. In the dose-escalation cohort, approximately 80% of patients were male, and the mean age was approximately 60 years with a range of about 23 to 79. Patients were allowed to have had prior anti-PD-1, anti-PD-L1 or anti-CTLA-4 therapy, and 40% of the dose-escalation patients had been treated with checkpoint inhibitors. Three dose-escalation patients achieved partial responses, one with hepatocellular carcinoma and two with cutaneous melanoma. The point of sequencing TCRbeta in the periphery was to test whether ivuxolimab changed TCR sequence diversity and drove clonal T-cell expansion. The paper covers the monotherapy dose-escalation part of the phase I ivuxolimab trial, which included N ≈ 50 patients. The paper as a whole reports these results and caveats: The antigen specificity of the peripheral T cells that underwent clonal expansion was not determined. Clonal expansion of both CD4+ and CD8+ blood T cells was observed from baseline to week 6 at doses 0.1 to 3.0 mg/kg. In the 0.1-3.0 mg/kg groups, partial responders were among the patients with the lowest normalized peripheral clonal expansion, particularly in CD8+ T cells. Low levels of normalized T-cell clonal expansion were also seen in some patients who did not respond. On average, CD8+ T cells showed more expanded clones than CD4+ T cells after ivuxolimab.

With respect to this clone: Its target antigen remains unknown. The input lacks base qualities; no much larger clone sits a single base away.

Patients with a history of autoimmune disease or receiving systemic immunosuppression were excluded from the trial. Peripheral blood for TCR sequencing was collected from all dose cohorts at baseline, on cycle 4 day 1, and on cycle 7 day 1. Samples were obtained from an open-label, multicenter, first-in-human phase I dose-escalation trial of ivuxolimab. The trial enrolled adults with locally advanced or metastatic head and neck squamous cell, hepatocellular, melanoma or renal cell carcinoma. Before TCR sequencing, CD4+ T cells and CD8+ T cells from peripheral blood were sorted into separate populations. Genomic DNA was extracted from sorted cells for sequencing of the TCRbeta CDR3 region. The immunoSEQ Assay was used for sequencing of TCRbeta CDR3 regions. TCRdb provides this immuneACCESS table in a form limited to in-frame rearrangements. Some clones are lacking; in checked studies, under half of them reflect an unresolved V gene, and why the rest are absent is not known. This sample holds some 41,000 clones; roughly 90% were observed only once. The ten largest clones add up to 0.45% to 0.65% of the sample.

The germline V gene encodes CDR1 SGHRS and CDR2 YFSETQ. V drops 2 bases and J drops 4 bases, leaving 19 bases in between. From the cysteine up to the phenylalanine, the CDR3 has a length of 17 residues. Just the 51-base CDR3 DNA is kept, in frame starting at base 1. Sequenced material: CD4+ or CD8+ T cells sorted from blood, taken in a trial of the OX40 agonist ivuxolimab. The chain is assembled from TRBV5-1 and TRBJ1-3; the D gene lacks a confident call. The receptor's source is an adult with an advanced solid tumor such as melanoma, head and neck, liver or kidney cancer. In nucleotide form, the sequence is TGCGCCAGCAGCTTCGGACTTTCTGTCACAAGAGGAAACACCATATATTTT. It translates to CASSFGLSVTRGNTIYF.